This entry lists 8 T cell receptor beta chains sequenced from one sample in a study of T cells in localized non-small cell lung cancer. Measured with immunoSEQ multiplex PCR; TCRdb has only the in-frame clones, and not every one. Altogether almost 4,000 clones are present, more than 25% being singletons, with the ten largest covering around 14%. Sequenced here: lung tumor tissue, sampled before any cancer treatment. Receptors were obtained from a man between 40 and 70 years old with stage II lung adenocarcinoma.

V usage is TRBV11-3 and J usage is TRBJ2-5; D may match TRBD1 or TRBD2 (6 bases each). This CDR3 region has 14 residues. Per germline, CDR1 SGHNT and CDR2 YENEEA. V was pared by 3 bases and J by 3 bases, with 11 bases between. The CDR3 is CASSFMGGEETQYF. The CDR3 DNA reads as TGTGCCAGCAGCTTTATGGGGGGCGAAGAGACCCAGTACTTC.

The V gene is TRBV11-3, the J gene TRBJ2-6; D ambiguous. Germline assignment: CDR1 SGHNT and CDR2 YENEEA. Trimming removed 5 bases from V and 0 bases from J, with 8 bases in between. CDR3 length: 15 residues. The CDR3 protein is CASSEGVSGANVLTF. The DNA for the CDR3 is TGTGCCAGCAGCGAAGGAGTCTCTGGGGCCAACGTCCTGACTTTC.

The table lists this clone with a few counts. V is TRBV11-3 and J is TRBJ2-7; no clear D. The CDR3 is 14 amino acids. Germline V lookup: CDR1 SGHNT, CDR2 YENEEA. The germline V and J ends were trimmed by 3 bases and 0 bases, with 9 bases remaining between them. The CDR3 reads CASSLSINSYEQYF. CDR3 DNA sequence: TGTGCCAGCAGCTTGTCGATCAACTCCTACGAGCAGTACTTC.

This clone is medium-sized within its sample. A junction boundary mismatches the germline segment, possibly from a read error. The chain uses TRBV11-3 and TRBJ2-2, with TRBD1 matching over 7 bases. The CDR3 is 14 amino acids. CDR1 is SGHNT, CDR2 YENEEA, per germline. The CDR3 reads CASSSTGVDGELFF. Here the CDR3 DNA reads TGTGCTAGCAGCTCCACAGGGGTGGACGGGGAGCTGTTTTTT.

This chain uses TRBV18 with TRBJ2-5; perhaps D is TRBD1 or TRBD2 (5 bases each). CDR3 size: 15 residues. The germline V gene encodes CDR1 KGHSH and CDR2 LQKENI. The ends were cut back, 4 bases at V and 11 bases at J, with 23 bases in the middle. The CDR3 is CASSLHTGPASSQYF. CDR3 coding DNA: TGTGCCAGCTCACTCCATACGGGACCCGCCTCGTCTCAGTACTTC.

The V and J genes are TRBV28 and TRBJ1-5; D is possibly TRBD1 (5 bases). This CDR3 has 14 amino acids. V lost 3 bases and J 1 base, leaving 7 bases between the germline ends. Looked up from germline, CDR1 is MDHEN and CDR2 is SYDVKM. The CDR3 protein is CASSFDRSNQPQHF. The CDR3 coding sequence is TGTGCCAGCAGTTTTGACAGAAGCAATCAGCCCCAGCATTTT.

The chain has TRBV11-3 and TRBJ2-2, with D perhaps TRBD1 or TRBD2 (5 bases each). The CDR3 consists of 14 residues. With 5 bases removed from V and 5 bases from J, the gap between germline ends came to 12 bases. CDR1 is SGHNT and CDR2 is YENEEA in the germline V gene. The CDR3 nucleotides read TGTGCCAGCAGCCTAAGAGAGGGGACCGGGGAGCTGTTTTTT. As protein: CASSLREGTGELFF.

This clone is medium-sized (0.01 to 0.1%) in the sample. This rearrangement joins TRBV6-8 to TRBJ1-2; D ambiguous. The CDR3 has 14 residues. Trimming took off 6 bases at V and 0 bases at J, with 11 bases between the two ends. The germline V gene encodes CDR1 MNHGY and CDR2 SAAAGT. CDR3 amino acids: CASRTTDPNYGYTF. CDR3 nucleotide sequence: TGTGCCAGCAGGACTACAGACCCTAACTATGGCTACACCTTC.